What follows are 14 T cell receptor beta chains derived from one specimen sequenced in a study of blood T cell repertoires in COVID-19 (dated by TCRdb to 2019 to 2021). The library was made by the immunoSEQ multiplex PCR assay. In its TCRdb copy, this immuneACCESS table keeps in-frame sequences only and misses some clones. Where compared with another copy, unresolved V genes explain less than half of these, and the others have no known cause. The sample contains roughly 180,000 clones, more than 80% of them found a single time. The ten top clones hold roughly 6.2% of the sample. Sequencing input: PBMCs or T cells enriched from blood (not recorded which). The receptor set was obtained from a man aged 40-55 years who had recovered from COVID-19.

The chain recombines TRBV24-1 with TRBJ1-5, with D maybe TRBD1 (5 bases). CDR1 is KGHDR, CDR2 SFDVKD, per germline. The CDR3 extends over 14 amino acids. The V end was cut by 9 bases, the J end by 0 bases, with 11 bases between. The CDR3: CATQQAYSNQPQHF. CDR3 DNA: TGTGCCACCCAACAGGCCTATAGCAATCAGCCCCAGCATTTT.

In nucleotides, the CDR3 is TGTGCCAGCAGTTGGACAGGGGATAGCACAGATACGCAGTATTTT. Its protein product is CASSWTGDSTDTQYF. The rearrangement links TRBV28 to TRBJ2-3, with TRBD1 identical over 9 bases. This CDR3 spans 15 amino acids. Germline loops: CDR1 MDHEN, CDR2 SYDVKM. Trimming took 4 bases from V and 0 from J; bases not matched to a gene: 2.

The gene calls are TRBV3-1 (or the pseudogene TRBV3-2) and TRBJ2-7; 8 nucleotides line up with TRBD1. Germline loops: CDR1 LGHDT, CDR2 YNNKEL (reference sequence). CDR3 length: 13 residues. V was clipped by 3 bases and J by 4 bases; unmatched bases: 2. The CDR3 nucleotides are TGTGCCAGCAGCCAGACAGGGGCTTACGAGCAGTACTTC. Its translation: CASSQTGAYEQYF.

The chain uses TRBV5-1 and TRBJ2-5; D is undetermined. V was cut by 3 bases and J by 1 base, with 19 bases left in between. CDR1 and CDR2 (germline): SGHRS, YFSETQ. The CDR3 has 17 residues. The CDR3 nucleotides are TGCGCCAGCAGCTCCGGAACCTTACAGCCCTCCCAAGAGACCCAGTACTTC. Translating it yields CASSSGTLQPSQETQYF.

The chain is built from TRBV10-3 and TRBJ2-1; no clear D. Per the germline V gene, CDR1 is ENHRY and CDR2 is SYGVKD. Trimming cost V 2 bases and J 4 bases, with 3 bases left between them. The CDR3 consists of 12 residues. The CDR3 coding sequence is TGTGCCATCAGTGAGCCTTACAATGAGCAGTTCTTC. Translation gives CAISEPYNEQFF.

This chain connects TRBV4-1 to TRBJ1-5, with a weak D call TRBD1 (5 bases). Trimming shortened V by 0 bases and J by 5 bases, and 14 bases separated the two germline ends. The CDR3 contains 16 residues. Per germline, CDR1 MGHRA and CDR2 YSYEKL. This CDR3 is CASSQDSGRIDQPQHF. DNA of the CDR3: TGCGCCAGCAGCCAAGATTCAGGGAGGATTGATCAGCCCCAGCATTTT.

This chain uses TRBV27 with TRBJ2-7; 8 bases map to TRBD1. Trimming took 6 bases from V and 0 from J; bases not matched to a gene: 4. CDR1 and CDR2 (germline): MNHEY, SMNVEV (reference sequence). The CDR3 is 14 residues long. This CDR3 is CASRTGVSSYEQYF. In DNA, the CDR3 is TGTGCCAGCAGGACAGGGGTTAGCTCCTACGAGCAGTACTTC.

The V and J genes are TRBV19 and TRBJ1-2; 11 bases line up with TRBD1. J lost 8 bases, V lost 5 bases, and 10 bases had no gene match. The CDR3 is 15 residues long. Germline loops: CDR1 LNHDA, CDR2 SQIVND (reference sequence). The CDR3 sequence is CASSARTGGPGGYTF. In nucleotides, the CDR3 is TGTGCCAGTAGTGCCCGGACAGGGGGCCCGGGGGGCTACACCTTC.

V is TRBV10-3 and J is TRBJ1-2; the D gene is possibly TRBD1 (6 bases). Between the trimmed V and J ends, which lost 5 bases and 3 bases, there was a span of 13 bases. The germline V gene has CDR1 ENHRY and CDR2 SYGVKD. The CDR3 runs to 14 residues. CDR3: CAISLTGSDYGYTF. The CDR3 region has the DNA TGTGCCATCAGTCTTACAGGGAGCGACTATGGCTACACCTTC.

This rearrangement joins TRBV6-5 to TRBJ2-3, with 7 bases that match TRBD1. Germline-derived CDR1 and CDR2 are MNHEY and SVGAGI. The CDR3 extends over 15 amino acids. After removal of 0 bases from V and 5 bases from J, the junction contained 5 bases not matched to a gene. The CDR3 loop is CASSYSRQGRDTQYF. CDR3 bases: TGTGCCAGCAGTTACTCCCGACAGGGAAGAGATACGCAGTATTTT.

This chain links TRBV2 with TRBJ2-1; 7 bases agree with TRBD1. V trimming: 5 bases; J trimming: 9 bases; junction bases outside the gene matches: 7. The germline gives CDR1 SNHLY, CDR2 FYNNEI. The CDR3 has 13 amino acids. CDR3 nucleotides: TGTGCCAGCAGTACTAGACAGGGCGGTGAGCAGTTCTTC. Protein: CASSTRQGGEQFF.

The J gene is TRBJ2-3, the V gene TRBV2, with D hard to call. Germline V gene lookup returns CDR1 SNHLY and CDR2 FYNNEI. V lost 7 bases to trimming and J lost 1 base, with 9 bases between them. The CDR3 loop spans 13 amino acids. The CDR3 sequence is CASTAEGTDTQYF. The CDR3 DNA is TGTGCCAGCACGGCAGAGGGCACAGATACGCAGTATTTT.

This rearrangement joins TRBV28 to TRBJ2-2, with 9 bases lining up with TRBD1. Germline V gene sequence: CDR1 MDHEN, CDR2 SYDVKM. This CDR3 has 15 residues. Germline trimming cut 5 bases from V and 7 bases from J; bases unmatched to any gene: 8. The CDR3 nucleotides read TGTGCCAGCAGTAGCCCGGGACAGGGTGGCGGGGAGCTGTTTTTT. As protein: CASSSPGQGGGELFF. Based on the CDR3 plus reference TRBV28 and TRBJ2-2, the full variable domain is DVKVTQSSRYLVKRTGEKVFLECVQDMDHENMFWYRQDPGLGLRLIYFSYDVKMKEKGDIPEGYSVSREKKERFSLILESASTNQTSMYLCASSSPGQGGGELFFGEGSRLTVL.

V usage is TRBV4-1 and J usage is TRBJ1-2; 9 bases fit TRBD1. The trim removed 3 bases at V and 0 bases at J, leaving 5 bases unmatched. The germline CDR1 and CDR2 sequences are MGHRA and YSYEKL. The CDR3 sequence is 16 residues long. In nucleotides, the CDR3 is TGCGCCAGCAGCCAGGGACAGGGTAGATCTAACTATGGCTACACCTTC. Translating gives CASSQGQGRSNYGYTF.